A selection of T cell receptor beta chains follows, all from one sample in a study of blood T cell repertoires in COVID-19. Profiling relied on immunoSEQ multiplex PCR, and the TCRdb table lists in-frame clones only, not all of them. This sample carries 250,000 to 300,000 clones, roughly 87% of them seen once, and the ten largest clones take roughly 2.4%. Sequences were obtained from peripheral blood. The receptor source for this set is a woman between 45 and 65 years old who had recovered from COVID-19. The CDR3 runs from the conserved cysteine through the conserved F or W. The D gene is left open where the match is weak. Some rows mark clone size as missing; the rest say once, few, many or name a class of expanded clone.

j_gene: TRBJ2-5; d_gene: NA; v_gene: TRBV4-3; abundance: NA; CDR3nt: TGCGCCAGCAGCCAAGAGCTCTTAAGGGGAGAGACCCAGTACTTC; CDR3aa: CASSQELLRGETQYF
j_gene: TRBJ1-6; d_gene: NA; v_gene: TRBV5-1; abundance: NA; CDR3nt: TGCGCCAGCAGCCTAGACAGCTTGAGTTCACCCCTCCACTTT; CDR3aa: CASSLDSLSSPLHF
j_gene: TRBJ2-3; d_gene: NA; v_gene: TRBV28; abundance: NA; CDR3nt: TGTGCCAGCAGTTCCCCCTCCAATAGCGGTAGCACAGATACGCAGTATTTT; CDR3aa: CASSSPSNSGSTDTQYF
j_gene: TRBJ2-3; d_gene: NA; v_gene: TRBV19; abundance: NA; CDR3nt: TGTGCCAGTAGTATATCCCCCCCAGGAGGGCTCGCAGATACGCAGTATTTT; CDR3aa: CASSISPPGGLADTQYF
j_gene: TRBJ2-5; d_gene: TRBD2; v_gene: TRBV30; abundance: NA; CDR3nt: TGTGCCTGGAGTGTTCAACTAGCGGGAGAGACCCAGTACTTC; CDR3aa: CAWSVQLAGETQYF
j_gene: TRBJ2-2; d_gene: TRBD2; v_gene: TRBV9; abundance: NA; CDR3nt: TGTGCCAGCAGCGTAGGGACTAGCGGATACACCGGGGAGCTGTTTTTT; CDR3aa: CASSVGTSGYTGELFF
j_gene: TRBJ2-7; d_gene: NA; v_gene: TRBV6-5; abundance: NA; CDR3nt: TGTGCCAGCAGCCCCTACGGGGTGGGCTACGAGCAGTACTTC; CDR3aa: CASSPYGVGYEQYF
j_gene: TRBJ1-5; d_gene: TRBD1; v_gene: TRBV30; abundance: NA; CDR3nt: TGTGCCTGGGCCGGACAGGGTGGTCAGCCCCAGCATTTT; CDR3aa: CAWAGQGGQPQHF
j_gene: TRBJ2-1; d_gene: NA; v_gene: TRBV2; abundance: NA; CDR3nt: TGTGCCAGCAGTGAAATTCGCGAGGGCGAGCAGTTCTTC; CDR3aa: CASSEIREGEQFF
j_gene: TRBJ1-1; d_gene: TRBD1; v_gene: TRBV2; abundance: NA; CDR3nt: TGTGCCAGCAGTGGGGCCCCCGACAGGGGTGGGGGGTTGGCTTTCTTT; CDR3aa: CASSGAPDRGGGLAFF
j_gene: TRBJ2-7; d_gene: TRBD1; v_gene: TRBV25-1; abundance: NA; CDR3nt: TGTGCCAGCAGTGATTTGACAGGGATCCGCGAGCAGTACTTC; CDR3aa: CASSDLTGIREQYF
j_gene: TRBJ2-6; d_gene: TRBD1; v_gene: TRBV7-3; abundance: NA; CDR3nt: TGTGCCAGCAGCGTGCAGGGGGCTGGGGCCAACGTCCTGACTTTC; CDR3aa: CASSVQGAGANVLTF
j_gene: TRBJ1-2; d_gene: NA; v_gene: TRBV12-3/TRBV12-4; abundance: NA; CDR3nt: TGTGCCAGCTCCAATGTTTCTGGCTACACCTTC; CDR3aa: CASSNVSGYTF
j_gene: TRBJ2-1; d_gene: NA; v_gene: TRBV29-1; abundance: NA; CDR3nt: TGCAGCGCTCAGAGCCAGGTCTGGTCTTACAATGAGCAGTTCTTC; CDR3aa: CSAQSQVWSYNEQFF
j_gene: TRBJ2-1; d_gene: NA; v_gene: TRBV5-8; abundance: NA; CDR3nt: TGTGCCAGCAGCTTGTTACTGGGGGGGCTGAATGAGCAGTTCTTC; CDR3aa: CASSLLLGGLNEQFF
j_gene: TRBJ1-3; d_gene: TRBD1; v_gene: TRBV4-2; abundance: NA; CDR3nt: TGTGCCAGCAGCCAAGACCCGGGACAGGGGCCGTGGGGAAACACCATATATTTT; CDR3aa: CASSQDPGQGPWGNTIYF
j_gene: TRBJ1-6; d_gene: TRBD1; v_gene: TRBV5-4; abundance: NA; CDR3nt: TGTGCCAGCAGCTTGACCAGGGGGCGCGGGTCGGCACCCCTCCACTTT; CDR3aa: CASSLTRGRGSAPLHF
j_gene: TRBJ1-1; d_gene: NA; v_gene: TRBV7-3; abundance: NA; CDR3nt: TGTGCCAGCAGCGCTTCGGGGGGGAACACTGAAGCTTTCTTT; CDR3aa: CASSASGGNTEAFF
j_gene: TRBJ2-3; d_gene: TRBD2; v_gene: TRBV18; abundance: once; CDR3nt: TGTGCCAGCTCACCCTACGGACTAGCGGGAGGGCTTAGCACAGATACGCAGTATTTT; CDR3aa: CASSPYGLAGGLSTDTQYF
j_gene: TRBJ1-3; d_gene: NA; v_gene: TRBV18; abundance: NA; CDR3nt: TGTGCCAGCTCACCGAGGTCCTCTGGAAACACCATATATTTT; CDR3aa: CASSPRSSGNTIYF
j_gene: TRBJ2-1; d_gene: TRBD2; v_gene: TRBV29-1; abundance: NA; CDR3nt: TGCAGCGTTTCTAGCGGAAATGGGAAGACGGGGAAGTTCTTC; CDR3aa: CSVSSGNGKTGKFF
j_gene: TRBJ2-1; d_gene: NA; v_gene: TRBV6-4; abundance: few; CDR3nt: TGTGCCAGCAGTGACTCGAGCGGCTCCTACAATGAGCAGTTCTTC; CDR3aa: CASSDSSGSYNEQFF
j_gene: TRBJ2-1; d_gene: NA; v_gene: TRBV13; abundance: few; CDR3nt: TGTGCCAGCAGCCCTACTAGTACCTCCTACAATGAGCAGTTCTTC; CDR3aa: CASSPTSTSYNEQFF
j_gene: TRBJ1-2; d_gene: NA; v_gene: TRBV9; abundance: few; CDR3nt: TGTGCCAGCAGAGGAGGTGCTAACTATGGCTACACCTTC; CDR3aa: CASRGGANYGYTF
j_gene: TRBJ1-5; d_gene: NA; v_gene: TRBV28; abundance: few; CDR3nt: TGTGCCAGTGCCCTCCGGGGGCAGCCCCAGCATTTT; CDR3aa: CASALRGQPQHF
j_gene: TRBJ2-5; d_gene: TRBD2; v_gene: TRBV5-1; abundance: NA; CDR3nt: TGCGCCAGCAGCAGCGGGACTTTAGGAGAGACCCAGTACTTC; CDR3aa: CASSSGTLGETQYF
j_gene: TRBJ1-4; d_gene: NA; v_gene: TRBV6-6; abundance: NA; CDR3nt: TGTGCCAGCAGTCGTCGCGGGGGTGCAACTAATGAAAAACTGTTTTTT; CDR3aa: CASSRRGGATNEKLFF
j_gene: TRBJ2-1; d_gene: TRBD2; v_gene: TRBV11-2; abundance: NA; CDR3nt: TGTGCCAGCAGCTTACGTCTAGCGGGGTTGGGCAATGAGCAGTTCTTC; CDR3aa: CASSLRLAGLGNEQFF
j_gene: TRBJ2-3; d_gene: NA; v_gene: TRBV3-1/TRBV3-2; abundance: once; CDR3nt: TGTGCCAGCAGCCAAGTAACAGATACGCAGTATTTT; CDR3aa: CASSQVTDTQYF
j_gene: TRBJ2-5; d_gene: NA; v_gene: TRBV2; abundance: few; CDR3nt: TGTGCCAGCAATGGAAGGGGCCAAGAGACCCAGTACTTC; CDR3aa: CASNGRGQETQYF
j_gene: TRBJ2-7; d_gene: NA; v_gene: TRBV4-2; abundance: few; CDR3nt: TGTGCCAGCAGCCAAGAGGACAGTCGTTATTACGAGCAGTACTTC; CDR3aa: CASSQEDSRYYEQYF
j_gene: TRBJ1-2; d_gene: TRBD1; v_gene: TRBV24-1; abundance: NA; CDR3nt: TGTGCCACCAGTGACCCTGGGACAGACTATGGCTACACCTTC; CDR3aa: CATSDPGTDYGYTF
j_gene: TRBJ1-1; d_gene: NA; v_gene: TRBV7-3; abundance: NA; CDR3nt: TGTGCCAGCAGCTTAAGCCCGGGTAGCCGCGAAGCTTTCTTT; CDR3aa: CASSLSPGSREAFF
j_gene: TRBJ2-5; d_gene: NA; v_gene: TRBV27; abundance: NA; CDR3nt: TGTGCCAGCAGTTTACAAGGTAGAACCGGTAGCAGAGAGACCCAGTACTTC; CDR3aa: CASSLQGRTGSRETQYF
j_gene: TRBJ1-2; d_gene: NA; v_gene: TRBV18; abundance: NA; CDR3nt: TGTGCCAGCTCACCTCCGGGACACCTCTATGGCTACACCTTC; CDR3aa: CASSPPGHLYGYTF
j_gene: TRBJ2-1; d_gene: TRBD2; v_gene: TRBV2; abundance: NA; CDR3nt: TGTGCCACTCAATCGGGAGGCGGGTACAATGAGCAGTTCTTC; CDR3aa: CATQSGGGYNEQFF
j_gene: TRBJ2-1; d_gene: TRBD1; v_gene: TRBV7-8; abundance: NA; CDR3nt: TGTGCCAGCAGCCCCCCGGGACAGCTCTCCTACAATGAGCAGTTCTTC; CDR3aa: CASSPPGQLSYNEQFF
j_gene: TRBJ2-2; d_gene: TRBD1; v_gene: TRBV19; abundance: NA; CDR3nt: TGTGCCAGTAGTCGAGGGACAGGGAACACCGGGGAGCTGTTTTTT; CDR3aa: CASSRGTGNTGELFF
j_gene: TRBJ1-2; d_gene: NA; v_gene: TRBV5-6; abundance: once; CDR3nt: TGTGCCAGCAGCTTACGACCTGGAGTCTATGGCTACACCTTC; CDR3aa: CASSLRPGVYGYTF
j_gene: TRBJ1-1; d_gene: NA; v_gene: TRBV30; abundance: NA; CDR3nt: TGTGCCTACCAATTGGACTTTTTAAACACTGAAGCTTTCTTT; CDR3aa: CAYQLDFLNTEAFF
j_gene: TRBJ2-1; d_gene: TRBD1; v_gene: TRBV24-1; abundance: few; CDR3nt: TGTGCCACCAGTGATTTGTACAGGGGGAACGATGAGCAGTTCTTC; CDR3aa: CATSDLYRGNDEQFF
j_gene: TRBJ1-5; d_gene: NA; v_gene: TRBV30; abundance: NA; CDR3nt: TGTGCCTGGAGTGTATTGGACTCCAATCAGCCCCAGCATTTT; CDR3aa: CAWSVLDSNQPQHF
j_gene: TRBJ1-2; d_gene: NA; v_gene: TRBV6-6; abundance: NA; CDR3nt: TGTGCCAGCAGAAGACAGAGGAACTATGGCTACACCTTC; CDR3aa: CASRRQRNYGYTF
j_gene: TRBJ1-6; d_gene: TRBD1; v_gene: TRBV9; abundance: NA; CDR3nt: TGTGCCAGCACCAGGGGGGACCATTCACCCCTCCACTTT; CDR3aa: CASTRGDHSPLHF
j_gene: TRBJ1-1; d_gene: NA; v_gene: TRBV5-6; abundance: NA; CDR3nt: TGTGCCAGCAGCTTCACCGCAGGGATGGACACTGAAGCTTTCTTT; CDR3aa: CASSFTAGMDTEAFF
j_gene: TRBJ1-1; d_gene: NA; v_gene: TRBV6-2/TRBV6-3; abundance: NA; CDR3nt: TGTGCCAGCAGTTTTGGGCGGCGGGTCACTGAAGCTTTCTTT; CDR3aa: CASSFGRRVTEAFF
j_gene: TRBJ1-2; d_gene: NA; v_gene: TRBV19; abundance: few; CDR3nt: TGTGCCAGTAGTATGGGGGCAAACTATGGCTACACCTTC; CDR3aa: CASSMGANYGYTF
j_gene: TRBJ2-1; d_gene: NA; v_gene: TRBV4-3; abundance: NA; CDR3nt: TGCGCCAGCAGCCCGTGGACGGGATACTACAATGAGCAGTTCTTC; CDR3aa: CASSPWTGYYNEQFF
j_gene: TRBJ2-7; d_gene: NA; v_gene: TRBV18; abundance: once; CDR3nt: TGTGCCAGCTCACCAATACGGGGGAGGGAGCAGTACTTC; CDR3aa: CASSPIRGREQYF
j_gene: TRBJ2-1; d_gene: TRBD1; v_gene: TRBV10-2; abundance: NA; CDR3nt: TGCGCCAGCAGAACAGGGGTGTCCTACAATGAGCAGTTCTTC; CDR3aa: CASRTGVSYNEQFF
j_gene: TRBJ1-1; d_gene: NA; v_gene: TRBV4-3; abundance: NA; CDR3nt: TGCGCCAGCAGCCAAGATCGGGGGGGCGAAGCTTTCTTT; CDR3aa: CASSQDRGGEAFF
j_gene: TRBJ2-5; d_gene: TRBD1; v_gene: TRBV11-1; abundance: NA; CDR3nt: TGTGCCAGCAGTCCAATCTCCGGGACAGGGGCAGAGACCCAGTACTTC; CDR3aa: CASSPISGTGAETQYF
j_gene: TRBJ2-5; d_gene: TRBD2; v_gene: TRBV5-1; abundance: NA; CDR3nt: TGCGCCAGCAGCTTGGGTAGCGGGGGATCCCAAGAGACCCAGTACTTC; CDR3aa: CASSLGSGGSQETQYF
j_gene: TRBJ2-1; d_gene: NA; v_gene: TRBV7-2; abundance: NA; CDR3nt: TGTGCCAGCAGCCCTAGGGGTCCTAATGAGCAGTTCTTC; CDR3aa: CASSPRGPNEQFF
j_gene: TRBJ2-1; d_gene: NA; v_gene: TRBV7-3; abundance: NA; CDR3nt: TGTGCCAGCAGCTTAGGGACTTTCTCCTACAATGAGCAGTTCTTC; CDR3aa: CASSLGTFSYNEQFF